This TCR beta chain was documented in a study of cytomegalovirus exposure and HLA in healthy donors. The CDR3 spans 15 residues. Germline V lookup: CDR1 MDHEN, CDR2 SYDVKM. Losses at the gene ends were 5 bases for V and 8 bases for J; bases not matched to a gene: 9. Researchers ran the PCR with 60 Vbeta and 13 Jbeta primers. Clones were read by immunoSEQ multiplex PCR, and TCRdb kept only the in-frame ones, dropping some. This sample has about 140,000 clones; around 75% occur once, and the top ten carry 1.2%. J is TRBJ1-2 and V is TRBV28; the match to TRBD1 covers 12 bases. Sequencing was carried out using PBMCs. The clonotype comes from a female donor in good health and CMV-seronegative. CDR3 bases: TGTGCCAGCAGTGTCCCGGGACAGGGGGCGCGGGGCTACACCTTC. Residues: CASSVPGQGARGYTF.